These T cell receptor beta chains were read from a single sample in a study of molecular identifiers for immune sequencing clone quantification. TCRdb analysed the PCR reads with MiXCR anew, one entry per CDR3 protein. The sample includes 50,000 or so distinct CDR3 sequences, about 23% of them seen just once. Input material: naive CD8+ T cells from blood, with Jurkat cell RNA spiked in. The receptor source for this set is a human donor in good health. Some libraries in this study had Jurkat cell RNA spiked in. Each CDR3 is given with its conserved first and last residue. D genes are given only for firm matches. Size is stated for part of the rows, as once, few or many counts, or as a class when the clone is expanded.

d_call clone_size j_call v_call cdr3_nt cdr3_aa
- few TRBJ1-2 TRBV6-2/TRBV6-3 TGTGCCACGGGCGACTATGGCTACACCTTC CATGDYGYTF
- many TRBJ2-7 TRBV7-2 TGTGCCAGCAGCAAGGGGGTGACCCGACGGGGCGAGCAGTACTTC CASSKGVTRRGEQYF
TRBD1 many TRBJ1-1 TRBV4-1 TGCGCCAGCAGCCAGAACACAGGGGAAGGCACTGAAGCTTTCTTT CASSQNTGEGTEAFF
- many TRBJ2-7 TRBV7-9 TGTGCCAGCAGCATCAGGGGAGGGGAGCAGTACTTC CASSIRGGEQYF
- few TRBJ2-7 TRBV6-1 TGTGCCAGCAGTGACGGATACGAGCAGTACTTC CASSDGYEQYF
- many TRBJ2-7 TRBV20-1 TGCAGTGCTAGAGAGATCTACTACGAGCAGTACTTC CSAREIYYEQYF
TRBD2 many TRBJ2-1 TRBV6-5 TGTGCCAGCAGTTACTTAGGGACTAGCATGCACAATGAGCAGTTCTTC CASSYLGTSMHNEQFF
- many TRBJ1-1 TRBV12-3/TRBV12-4 TGTGCCAGCAGCAGAACAGGGAGCACTGAAGCTTTCTTT CASSRTGSTEAFF
- many TRBJ1-6 TRBV25-1 TGTGCCACCTCAGTCGGACGAGCCCTCCACTTT CATSVGRALHF
- many TRBJ1-3 TRBV9 TGTGCCAGCGATCCGGGGGGAGCTGGAAACACCATATATTTT CASDPGGAGNTIYF
- few TRBJ1-1 TRBV6-5 TGTGCCAGCAGTTACTCGGCAGGGGCCCTAATGAACACTGAAGCTTTCTTT CASSYSAGALMNTEAFF
- - TRBJ1-2 TRBV27 TGTGCCAGCAGTTTTCTAGGGGACAAGGGCGTCTATGGCTACACCTTC CASSFLGDKGVYGYTF
- - TRBJ2-6 TRBV14 TGTGCCAGCAGCCAAGAAGGCATCTGGGGGGCCAACGTCCTGACTTTC CASSQEGIWGANVLTF
- many TRBJ2-7 TRBV6-2/TRBV6-3 TGTGCCACCCATCCCGGCTCCTACGAGCAGTACTTC CATHPGSYEQYF
TRBD1 few TRBJ2-3 TRBV6-2/TRBV6-3 TGTGCCTGTTGGACAGGGGGGTATTCCAGCACAGATACGCAGTATTTT CACWTGGYSSTDTQYF
- few TRBJ2-7 TRBV19 TGTGCCAGTGGGGCGGGACTGCGCTACGAGCAGTACTTC CASGAGLRYEQYF
TRBD2 many TRBJ2-3 TRBV7-7 TGTGCTAGCAGCCTAGCGGGAGAGGCAGATACGCAGTATTTT CASSLAGEADTQYF
- many TRBJ2-3 TRBV6-5 TGTGCCAGCACCGAAAGGCTCGGGGGCACAGATACGCAGTATTTT CASTERLGGTDTQYF
- many TRBJ1-4 TRBV19 TGTGCCAGTAGCCCGGGACCAGGCTCCGCAAAACTGTTTTTT CASSPGPGSAKLFF
TRBD1 medium-sized TRBJ2-4 TRBV29-1 TGCAGCGCTAAAGGACAGGGGTTAGCCAAAAACATTCAGTACTTC CSAKGQGLAKNIQYF
- medium-sized TRBJ2-3 TRBV7-9 TGTGCCAGCAGCTTCCCACCGTCGGATACGCAGTATTTT CASSFPPSDTQYF
TRBD1 many TRBJ1-1 TRBV7-2 TGTGCCAGCAGCGGTTACAGGGGGCCAGCCACTGAAGCTTTCTTT CASSGYRGPATEAFF
- many TRBJ2-1 TRBV4-3 TGCGCCAGCAGCCAAGATAGGGGAAGCAATGAGCAGTTCTTC CASSQDRGSNEQFF
- many TRBJ1-2 TRBV20-1 TGCAGTGCTAGTAGGCCTAACTATGGCTACACCTTC CSASRPNYGYTF
- few TRBJ2-7 TRBV9 TGTGCCAGCAGCGTAGATCCGGGGTCCTCGGACGAGCAGTACTTC CASSVDPGSSDEQYF
- many TRBJ2-5 TRBV13 TGTGCCAGCAGCCAGGGACTTGTAGAGACCCAGTACTTC CASSQGLVETQYF
- many TRBJ1-3 TRBV6-5 TGTGCCAGCAGTTACCAGGGGTCTGGAAACACCATATATTTT CASSYQGSGNTIYF
- - TRBJ2-1 TRBV6-2/TRBV6-3 TGTGCCAGCAGTTACGGGGTCACGGCGGGAAGCTCCTACAATGAGCAGTTCTTC CASSYGVTAGSSYNEQFF
- - TRBJ2-5 TRBV3-1 TGTGCCAGCAGCCAAGCTAAAGCTACCCAGTACTTC CASSQAKATQYF
TRBD2 - TRBJ2-7 TRBV6-2/TRBV6-3 TGTGCCAGCAGCGGACTAGCGGGAGCTCCTACCTACGAGCAGTACTTC CASSGLAGAPTYEQYF
- many TRBJ2-7 TRBV29-1 TGCAGCGTTGTCCAAGGAGTATACGAGCAGTACTTC CSVVQGVYEQYF
- medium-sized TRBJ2-3 TRBV28 TGTGCCAGCAGTTTAATGCAGAGCACAGATACGCAGTATTTT CASSLMQSTDTQYF
- few TRBJ2-7 TRBV6-2/TRBV6-3 TGTGCCAGCAGTATCCAGGTTCGGTGCGAGCAGTACTTC CASSIQVRCEQYF
TRBD1 few TRBJ2-7 TRBV19 TGTGCCAGTAGTACTGGCAGGGGGCTGGTCTACGAGCAGTACTTC CASSTGRGLVYEQYF
TRBD2 many TRBJ2-2 TRBV29-1 TGCAGCGTTGATAAAAGCGGGAGTACCGGGGAGCTGTTTTTT CSVDKSGSTGELFF
TRBD2 few TRBJ2-3 TRBV7-9 TGTGCCAGCAGCTTTAGCGGGAGCACAGATACGCAGTATTTT CASSFSGSTDTQYF
- many TRBJ2-5 TRBV5-1 TGCGCCAGCAGCTTCCTATCCCTGCAAGAGACCCAGTACTTC CASSFLSLQETQYF
- many TRBJ2-3 TRBV5-1 TGCGCCAGCAGCCCCGAGTCGGGGTGGAGTCCCGATACGCAGTATTTT CASSPESGWSPDTQYF
TRBD1 many TRBJ1-4 TRBV7-9 TGTGCCAGCAGCCAACCGGGACAGGGACGTGAAAAACTGTTTTTT CASSQPGQGREKLFF
TRBD1 few TRBJ2-7 TRBV9 TGTGCCAGCAGCCCACCAGGGGGCTCCGCCTACGAGCAGTACTTC CASSPPGGSAYEQYF
- many TRBJ1-2 TRBV29-1 TGCAGCGTTGAAGCGGCAGGGATTGGGTATGGCTACACCTTC CSVEAAGIGYGYTF
- many TRBJ2-3 TRBV6-1 TGTGCCAGCAGTCTCCAGGGACTTGAAATCACAGATACGCAGTATTTT CASSLQGLEITDTQYF
- many TRBJ2-5 TRBV30 TGTGCCTGGGGCTCTGGGGCCGCACGGGACCAGTACTTC CAWGSGAARDQYF
- - TRBJ2-7 TRBV20-1 TGCAGTGCCCGATCCCCGGGACTTGTTCCCTACGAGCAGTACTTC CSARSPGLVPYEQYF